This TCR beta chain was captured in a study of OX40 agonist ivuxolimab in advanced cancers. Study context: At around 83% male, the cohort had a mean age of 60 years, ranging from about 23 to 79.

Sampled blood was obtained at baseline, cycle 4 day 1, and cycle 7 day 1. Produced via immunoSEQ multiplex PCR; TCRdb's table is partial and in-frame only. The table shows some 70,000 clones, with 86% occurring only once. Germline CDR1 reads SGHNT; CDR2 reads YYREEE (reference sequence). Trimming took off 2 bases at V and 6 bases at J, with 18 bases between the two ends. The CDR3 has 17 residues. This chain uses TRBV5-4 with TRBJ1-6; the D gene is possibly TRBD1 (6 bases). This TCR was recovered from an adult with an advanced solid tumor such as melanoma, head and neck, liver or kidney cancer. This specimen was CD4+ or CD8+ T cells sorted from blood, taken in a trial of the OX40 agonist ivuxolimab. For the CDR3, the DNA is TGTGCCAGCAGCTTTGGGTCAGGGGTGAGGATTAATTCACCCCTCCACTTT. Protein: CASSFGSGVRINSPLHF.